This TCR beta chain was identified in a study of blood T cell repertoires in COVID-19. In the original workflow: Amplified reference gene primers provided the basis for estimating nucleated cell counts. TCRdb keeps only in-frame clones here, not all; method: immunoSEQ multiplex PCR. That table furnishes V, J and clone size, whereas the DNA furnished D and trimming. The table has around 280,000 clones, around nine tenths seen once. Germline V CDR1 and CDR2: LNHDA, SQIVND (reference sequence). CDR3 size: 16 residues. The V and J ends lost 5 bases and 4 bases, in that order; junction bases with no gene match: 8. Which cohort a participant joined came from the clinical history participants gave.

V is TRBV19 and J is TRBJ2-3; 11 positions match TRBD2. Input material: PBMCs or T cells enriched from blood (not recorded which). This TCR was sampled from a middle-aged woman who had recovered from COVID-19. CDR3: CASSSRASGRSDTQYF. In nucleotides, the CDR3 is TGTGCCAGTAGTTCTAGGGCTAGCGGGAGGTCAGATACGCAGTATTTT. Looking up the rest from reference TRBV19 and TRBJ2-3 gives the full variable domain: DGGITQSPKYLFRKEGQNVTLSCEQNLNHDAMYWYRQDPGQGLRLIYYSQIVNDFQKGDIAEGYSVSREKKESFPLTVTSAQKNPTAFYLCASSSRASGRSDTQYFGPGTRLTVL.